The entry below gives a single TCR beta chain sequence along with its context. Its antigen is unknown. The data originate from a study of graft-versus-host responses after intestinal transplantation. Study-wide context: Each transplant was multivisceral, liver-intestinal, or isolated intestinal. Anti-thymocyte globulin induction preceded about 3 years of tacrolimus and steroid maintenance in all recipients.

Germline V gene lookup returns CDR1 MNHEY and CDR2 SMNVEV (reference sequence). Unmatched junction bases numbered 2, after V lost 5 bases and J lost 1 base. The CDR3 runs to 15 residues. Here immunoSEQ multiplex PCR was the method, and the copy in TCRdb shows in-frame clones only, minus some. The table includes some 90,000 clones, about four fifths detected once. The TCR was taken from a human donor who received an intestinal transplant. The chain carries TRBV27 and TRBJ2-1; 10 bases fit TRBD2. The sample in question was unstimulated CD4+ T cells sorted from spleen or lymph node cells, obtained before intestinal transplant. The CDR3 coding sequence is TGTGCCAGCAGTGCTAGCGGGAGATCCTACAATGAGCAGTTCTTC. This encodes CASSASGRSYNEQFF.